This entry lists 7 T cell receptor beta chains sequenced from one sample in a study of CD8+ T cells in alopecia areata (dated by TCRdb to 2016 to 2019). The library came from the immunoSEQ multiplex PCR assay. RNA was extracted from all samples and reverse transcribed into cDNA as template for TCR sequencing. TCRdb mirrors the immuneACCESS table, restricted to in-frame sequences. Some clones are absent from its copies; in checked studies, under half trace to an unresolved V gene, and the reason for the others is unknown. The sample profile shows around 97,000 clones; 55% of them were found once. 8.5% to 10% of the sample is held by the ten biggest clonotypes. What was sequenced was CD4+ T cells sorted from blood. Receptors originate from a human donor in good health.

Points on this clone: A far larger clone is a single base away, which makes a read error likely. The same CDR3 is also encoded by other DNA sequences in this sample. This rearrangement joins TRBV5-1 to TRBJ2-5, with 12 bases lining up with TRBD2. V dropped 0 bases and J dropped 1; count of bases not matched to a gene: 1. Germline CDR1 and CDR2: SGHRS and YFSETQ. The length of the CDR3 is 16 residues. The CDR3 sequence: CASSLGLAGAQETQYF. The CDR3 DNA follows: TGCGCCAGCAGCTTGGGACTAGCGGGGGCCCAAGAGACCCAGTACTTC.

The rearrangement uses TRBV7-9 and TRBJ1-4; TRBD1 matches at 7 bases. V lost 0 bases, J lost 5 bases, and 9 bases stayed unmatched. CDR1 is SEHNR and CDR2 is FQNEAQ in the germline V gene (reference sequence). CDR3 length: 17 residues. The CDR3 sequence is CASSLAFSTGTNEKLFF. CDR3 nucleotide sequence: TGTGCCAGCAGCTTAGCGTTCTCGACAGGGACGAATGAAAAACTGTTTTTT.

The genes are TRBV27 and TRBJ1-5; TRBD1 might be the D (5 bases). In germline, CDR1 is MNHEY, CDR2 SMNVEV (reference sequence). The CDR3 spans 16 residues. V shed 6 bases and J shed 0 bases, with 15 bases lying between them. The CDR3 loop reads CASSNPGLVSNQPQHF. The CDR3 nucleotides are TGTGCCAGCAGCAACCCGGGACTCGTTAGCAATCAGCCCCAGCATTTT.

CDR3 sequence: CATSRDGTSGGDTQYF. The CDR3 bases are TGTGCCACCAGCAGAGATGGGACTAGCGGGGGAGATACGCAGTATTTT. The chain is built from TRBV15 and TRBJ2-3; 14 positions match TRBD2. The CDR3 is 16 residues long. Germline lookup yields CDR1 LNHNV and CDR2 YYDKDF (reference sequence). J gave up 5 bases and V 0 bases, and 1 base lay outside the gene matches.

The V gene is TRBV2, the J gene TRBJ1-4; D ambiguous. Trimming shortened V by 4 bases and J by 1 base, and 7 bases separated the two germline ends. There are 14 residues in the CDR3. CDR1 and CDR2 from the germline V gene are SNHLY and FYNNEI. As DNA, the CDR3 is TGTGCCAGCAGTGTTCGGAGAACTAATGAAAAACTGTTTTTT. This encodes CASSVRRTNEKLFF.

This clone showed up just a few times. The V and J genes are TRBV25-1 and TRBJ1-6; D not certain. CDR3 length equals 15 residues. Germline V lookup: CDR1 MGHDK, CDR2 SYGVNS. The germline V and J ends were trimmed by 0 bases and 4 bases, with 7 bases remaining between them. The CDR3 is CASSEYTAYNSPLHF. The CDR3 DNA sequence: TGTGCCAGCAGTGAATACACCGCTTATAATTCACCCCTCCACTTT.

Concerning this clone itself: The junction departs from germline at one end; a sequencing error may be responsible. The chain employs TRBV5-6 and TRBJ1-5, with 7 bases identical to TRBD1. CDR3 length equals 15 residues. Per germline, CDR1 SGHDT and CDR2 YYEEEE. CDR3 sequence (DNA): TGTGCCAGCAGCTTCTGGGACAGCGTCAATCGGCCCCAGCATTTT. Translation: CASSFWDSVNRPQHF.